This is a list of T cell receptor beta chains from one sample in a study of graft-versus-host responses after intestinal transplantation. Sequencing used immunoSEQ multiplex PCR; TCRdb keeps in-frame clones, though not all of them. In the table there are around 120,000 clones, 95% of which are singletons. Their antigen targets remain unknown. The sample consisted of unstimulated CD8+ T cells sorted from spleen or lymph node cells, taken before intestinal transplant. These receptors were taken from a human donor who received an intestinal transplant. Each CDR3 is given with its conserved first and last residue. D genes are given only for firm matches. Expanded clones are given a class, and other clones once, few, many or no size at all.

d_call clone_size j_call cdr3_length v_call cdr3_nt cdr3_aa
NA NA TRBJ1-4 13 TRBV25-1 TGTGCCAGCAGTGAACTGGACGGTGAAAAACTGTTTTTT CASSELDGEKLFF
TRBD1 NA TRBJ2-7 15 TRBV7-7 TGTGCTAGCAGCTCGGGACAGGGGGTGGCCTACGAGCAGTACTTC CASSSGQGVAYEQYF
TRBD2 NA TRBJ2-1 15 TRBV7-9 TGTGCCAGCAGCCAGGTGGGACTAGATGGCAATGAGCAGTTCTTC CASSQVGLDGNEQFF
NA NA TRBJ1-2 12 TRBV6-1 TGTGCCAGTTCCTCGTGGGGCTATGGCTACACCTTC CASSSWGYGYTF
NA once TRBJ1-5 14 TRBV28 TGTGCCAGCAGTTTGGAAAGATTCAATCAGCCCCAGCATTTT CASSLERFNQPQHF
NA NA TRBJ1-4 15 TRBV28 TGTGCCAGCAGATCCCTCCTTCGAGGGGCTGAAAAACTGTTTTTT CASRSLLRGAEKLFF
NA NA TRBJ2-1 13 TRBV28 TGTGCCAGCAGTCTGGGACTCGGCAATGAGCAGTTCTTC CASSLGLGNEQFF
TRBD1 NA TRBJ2-2 14 TRBV10-2 TGCGCCAGCAAGGCAGGGGGCGAGACCGGGGAGCTGTTTTTT CASKAGGETGELFF
TRBD2 NA TRBJ2-1 17 TRBV9 TGTGCCAGCAGCGTTCACTCTAGCGGGAGGTTTTACAATGAGCAGTTCTTC CASSVHSSGRFYNEQFF
NA NA TRBJ1-1 12 TRBV6-5 TGTGCCAGCAGTTCGTCACGATGGTCAGCTTTCTTT CASSSSRWSAFF
NA NA TRBJ1-3 16 TRBV4-1 TGCGCCAGCAGCCTCGTAGGACTCACAGCAGGAAACACCATATATTTT CASSLVGLTAGNTIYF
NA NA TRBJ2-3 14 TRBV7-8 TGTGCCAGCGAGGAGGGGGCCGGAACAGATACGCAGTATTTT CASEEGAGTDTQYF
NA NA TRBJ2-3 14 TRBV2 TGTGCCAGCAGTGAAGGCGGGACGGCAGATACGCAGTATTTT CASSEGGTADTQYF
NA NA TRBJ1-1 16 TRBV11-2 TGTGCCAGCAGCTTAGTAGTATTCGGTGTCGACACTGAAGCTTTCTTT CASSLVVFGVDTEAFF
TRBD2 NA TRBJ2-7 15 TRBV5-1 TGCGCCAGCAGCGTTGGACTAGATGCTCGCTACGAGCAGTACTTC CASSVGLDARYEQYF
NA NA TRBJ2-7 16 TRBV6-5 TGTGCCAGCAGTTACTTACGTAGGGCGAGCTCCTACGAGCAGTACTTC CASSYLRRASSYEQYF
TRBD1 few TRBJ2-7 13 TRBV19 TGTGCCAGTAGTACAGGACAGGGCTACGAGCAGTACTTC CASSTGQGYEQYF
TRBD2 NA TRBJ2-3 16 TRBV9 TGTGCCAGCAGTGCATCCGTAGCGGGAGTCGCAGATACGCAGTATTTT CASSASVAGVADTQYF
NA NA TRBJ2-3 14 TRBV9 TGTGCCAGCAGTTACGACAGGATGGCAGATACGCAGTATTTT CASSYDRMADTQYF
TRBD2 NA TRBJ2-1 13 TRBV19 TGTGCCAGTAGTCCCTCGGGGGGGAATGAGCAGTTCTTC CASSPSGGNEQFF
TRBD1 NA TRBJ2-1 15 TRBV11-3 TGTGCCAGCAGCCCGGGACAGGTCTCCTACAATGAGCAGTTCTTC CASSPGQVSYNEQFF
NA NA TRBJ1-3 15 TRBV14 TGTGCCAGCAGCCCCTACAGGGTCTCAGGAAACACCATATATTTT CASSPYRVSGNTIYF
NA NA TRBJ2-1 14 TRBV5-5 TGTGCCAGCAGCCCCCCCGGTGAGCGGGATGAGCAGTTCTTC CASSPPGERDEQFF
NA NA TRBJ1-1 14 TRBV19 TGTGCCAGTAGTATAGTCGACACCAACACTGAAGCTTTCTTT CASSIVDTNTEAFF
NA NA TRBJ2-1 14 TRBV5-7 TGTGCCAGCAGCTTGGTCTCGACTGGAGATGAGCAGTTCTTC CASSLVSTGDEQFF
TRBD2 NA TRBJ2-7 15 TRBV29-1 TGCAGCGTTGGTGGGGGACTAGCGGGAGACTACGAGCAGTACTTC CSVGGGLAGDYEQYF
NA NA TRBJ2-7 14 TRBV11-2 TGTGCCAGCAGCTTAGGGGGGGGCGCATACGAGCAGTACTTC CASSLGGGAYEQYF
NA NA TRBJ2-7 15 TRBV19 TGTGCCAGTAGTATTTTGGATTTGGACGGCTACGAGCAGTACTTC CASSILDLDGYEQYF
TRBD1 NA TRBJ2-2 14 TRBV19 TGTGCCAGTAGTATATGGACAGGGCACGGGGAGCTGTTTTTT CASSIWTGHGELFF
NA NA TRBJ2-1 14 TRBV11-3 TGTGCCAGCAGCTTAGATGGTGGGAACAATGAGCAGTTCTTC CASSLDGGNNEQFF
NA NA TRBJ1-2 11 TRBV6-6 TGTGCCACCATCCTCGGCAATGGCTACACCTTC CATILGNGYTF